The next 7 T cell receptor beta chains were all read from a single sample in a study of blood T cell repertoires in COVID-19. TCRdb's table, derived via immunoSEQ multiplex PCR, lists solely in-frame clones and lacks some. The data show around 190,000 clones, roughly 77% seen once. Material for sequencing was PBMCs or T cells enriched from blood (not recorded which). Every receptor here comes from a man aged 40-50 years who had recovered from COVID-19.

This clone appeared a few times. The chain couples TRBV7-3 to TRBJ1-2; a possible D gene is TRBD1 (6 bases). V lost 5 bases and J 1 base, leaving 17 bases between the germline ends. The germline gives CDR1 SGHTA, CDR2 FQGTGA. The CDR3 has 16 residues. CDR3 in amino acids: CASSPRGTAVNYGYTF. The CDR3 DNA sequence: TGTGCCAGCAGCCCCAGGGGCACAGCCGTTAACTATGGCTACACCTTC.

This chain links TRBV30 with TRBJ2-1; D is undetermined. This CDR3 is built from 12 residues. V lost 5 bases and J 5 bases, leaving 10 bases between the germline ends. Germline V gives CDR1 GTSNPN, CDR2 SVGIG (reference sequence). Written as DNA, the CDR3 is TGTGCCTGGGGACGGCAGGACAATGAGCAGTTCTTC. Translating gives CAWGRQDNEQFF.

The rearrangement uses TRBV11-2 and TRBJ1-2; 9 positions agree with TRBD1. This CDR3 spans 15 amino acids. Germline-derived CDR1 and CDR2 are SGHAT and FQNNGV. V lost 5 bases and J lost 6; bases outside the gene matches: 10. For the CDR3, the DNA is TGTGCCAGCAGCACCCTGGGACAGGGAAGCCATGGCTACACCTTC. This codes for CASSTLGQGSHGYTF.

The chain has TRBV5-6 and TRBJ2-7, with TRBD1 matching over 8 bases. V was clipped by 3 bases and J by 0 bases; unmatched bases: 5. Per the germline V gene, CDR1 is SGHDT and CDR2 is YYEEEE. The CDR3 has 15 amino acids. This CDR3 reads CASSSPGQDSYEQYF. In DNA form, the CDR3 reads TGTGCCAGCAGCTCCCCGGGACAGGACTCCTACGAGCAGTACTTC.

The rearrangement uses TRBV11-2 and TRBJ1-1; 11 nucleotides line up with TRBD1. The junction had 11 bases not matched to a gene; V was cut back by 5 bases and J by 6 bases. The CDR3 covers 16 residues. Germline V lookup: CDR1 SGHAT, CDR2 FQNNGV. CDR3 sequence (DNA): TGTGCCAGCAGCCGGGACAGGGGGGAAATTAGGGCTGAAGCTTTCTTT. This encodes CASSRDRGEIRAEAFF.

The CDR3 nucleotides read TGCGCCAGCAGCCAACAGGGTTTAGGAGCAACTAATGAAAAACTGTTTTTT. As protein: CASSQQGLGATNEKLFF. The rearrangement links TRBV5-1 to TRBJ1-4, with D possibly being TRBD1 (6 bases). The CDR3 consists of 17 residues. Trimming took 4 bases from V and 0 from J, leaving 16 bases between them. Germline CDR1 and CDR2: SGHRS and YFSETQ.

The chain carries TRBV5-6 and TRBJ2-2; 8 bases align to TRBD1. Germline V lookup: CDR1 SGHDT, CDR2 YYEEEE. This CDR3 is 15 amino acids long. V lost 3 bases to trimming and J lost 4 bases; unmatched junction nucleotides: 5. CDR3 sequence: CASSSRGQATGELFF. CDR3 nucleotides: TGTGCCAGCAGCTCGAGGGGACAGGCCACCGGGGAGCTGTTTTTT.